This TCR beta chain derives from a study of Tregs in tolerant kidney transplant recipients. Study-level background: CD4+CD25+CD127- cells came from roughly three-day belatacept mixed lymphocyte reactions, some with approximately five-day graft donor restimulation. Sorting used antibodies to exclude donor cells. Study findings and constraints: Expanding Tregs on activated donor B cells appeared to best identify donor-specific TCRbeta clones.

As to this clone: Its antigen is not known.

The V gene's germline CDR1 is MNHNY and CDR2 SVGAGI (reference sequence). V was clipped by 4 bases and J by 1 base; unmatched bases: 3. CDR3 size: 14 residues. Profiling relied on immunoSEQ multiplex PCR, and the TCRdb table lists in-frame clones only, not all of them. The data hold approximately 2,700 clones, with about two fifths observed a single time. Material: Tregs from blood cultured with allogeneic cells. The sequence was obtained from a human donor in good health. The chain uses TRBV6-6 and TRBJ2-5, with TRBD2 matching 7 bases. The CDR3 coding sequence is TGTGCCAGCAGTTCCTGGGGGGGCCAAGAGACCCAGTACTTC. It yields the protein CASSSWGGQETQYF.